The present T cell receptor (beta chain) was sequenced within a study of CD8 T cells in ankylosing spondylitis. General study results and limits: In ankylosing spondylitis patients, matched synovial fluid reportedly showed significant enrichment of disease-linked clones. Typical of ankylosing spondylitis blood, it appeared, was a TCR beta motif of roughly eight highly homologous variants.

This clonotype has at least ten counts. Its antigen is not known. TCRdb re-derived calls from the 5' RACE reads in MiXCR, one entry per CDR3 protein. The data contain 500,000 to 550,000 distinct CDR3 sequences, roughly 13% of them singletons. V shed 5 bases and J shed 7 bases, with 20 bases lying between them. The CDR3 totals 15 residues. The source material was blood, either unsorted or a sorted T cell fraction (not recorded which). The clonotype originates from a male donor with ankylosing spondylitis. This chain links TRBV12-3 or TRBV12-4 with TRBJ1-1; weak D call: TRBD1 (6 bases). CDR3 region: CASSVPKQGGVEAFF. The CDR3 DNA reads as TGTGCCAGCAGTGTACCCAAACAGGGAGGGGTTGAAGCTTTCTTT.